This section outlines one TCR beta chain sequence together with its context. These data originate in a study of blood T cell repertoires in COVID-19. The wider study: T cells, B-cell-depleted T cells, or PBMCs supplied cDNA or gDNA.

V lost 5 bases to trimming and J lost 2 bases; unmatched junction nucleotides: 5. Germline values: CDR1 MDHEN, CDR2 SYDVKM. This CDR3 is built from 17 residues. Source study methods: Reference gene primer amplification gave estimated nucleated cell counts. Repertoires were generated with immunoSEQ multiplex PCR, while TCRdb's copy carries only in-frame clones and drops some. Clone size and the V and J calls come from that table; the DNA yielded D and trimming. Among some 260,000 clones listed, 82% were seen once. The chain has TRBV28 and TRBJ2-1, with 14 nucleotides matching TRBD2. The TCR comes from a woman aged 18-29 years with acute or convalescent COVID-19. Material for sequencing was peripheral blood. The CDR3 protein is CASSPGLAGDPYNEQFF. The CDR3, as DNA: TGTGCCAGCAGTCCGGGACTAGCGGGAGACCCCTACAATGAGCAGTTCTTC.